This is a list of T cell receptor beta chains from one sample in a study of post-analysis software for immune sequencing data. TCRdb re-called the PCR reads through MiXCR, storing one row per CDR3 protein. The sample carries around 770,000 distinct CDR3 sequences, roughly 46% recorded once. Sequencing used blood. The receptors come from a girl under 18 with multiple sclerosis. CDR3s leave out the opening cysteine and the closing phenylalanine or tryptophan. A clone size is listed for some rows: how often the clone was seen (once, few, many), or a class if it is expanded.

v_call: TRBV12-3/TRBV12-4; j_call: TRBJ2-5; clone_size: .; cdr3_aa: ASTPTSGEETQY
v_call: TRBV29-1; j_call: TRBJ2-7; clone_size: .; cdr3_aa: SVAWGAYEQY
v_call: TRBV12-3/TRBV12-4; j_call: TRBJ2-1; clone_size: few; cdr3_aa: ASSLGLGGLNEQF
v_call: TRBV29-1; j_call: TRBJ2-5; clone_size: .; cdr3_aa: SVEWGGLGSTQY
v_call: TRBV12-3/TRBV12-4; j_call: TRBJ2-6; clone_size: .; cdr3_aa: ASSRRTSGTLSGANVLT
v_call: TRBV7-6; j_call: TRBJ1-2; clone_size: .; cdr3_aa: ASSPQTGVTYGYT
v_call: TRBV24-1; j_call: TRBJ2-7; clone_size: .; cdr3_aa: ATSARGRYEQY
v_call: TRBV20-1; j_call: TRBJ1-5; clone_size: once; cdr3_aa: SAREGTVRYQPQH
v_call: TRBV6-7; j_call: TRBJ1-5; clone_size: few; cdr3_aa: ASSYPDRALGQPQH
v_call: TRBV28; j_call: TRBJ2-7; clone_size: .; cdr3_aa: ASSLHRGRGSYEQY
v_call: TRBV15; j_call: TRBJ2-1; clone_size: once; cdr3_aa: ATSGRLAGGGSSYNEQF
v_call: TRBV7-2; j_call: TRBJ1-5; clone_size: .; cdr3_aa: ASSLKPGATQPQH
v_call: TRBV27; j_call: TRBJ2-5; clone_size: few; cdr3_aa: ASSNNPGQRETQY
v_call: TRBV14; j_call: TRBJ1-6; clone_size: .; cdr3_aa: ASSHTTSRGSANSPLH
v_call: TRBV4-3; j_call: TRBJ1-2; clone_size: few; cdr3_aa: ASSQRDGVYGYT
v_call: TRBV5-6; j_call: TRBJ2-7; clone_size: .; cdr3_aa: ASSFPGARTYEQY
v_call: TRBV29-1; j_call: TRBJ2-7; clone_size: .; cdr3_aa: SVQHPGQGYEQY
v_call: TRBV5-1; j_call: TRBJ2-4; clone_size: .; cdr3_aa: ASSLGGTALAKNIQY